A single sample is the source of the 13 T cell receptor beta chains below, sequenced in a study of patients and donors after allogeneic stem cell transplantation. TCRdb passed the RT-PCR reads through MiXCR, listing each CDR3 protein once. The repertoire holds roughly 880,000 distinct CDR3 sequences, with roughly 18% as singletons. Sequenced input: blood, either unsorted or a sorted T cell fraction (not recorded which). The receptors were gathered from a human donor who was either an allogeneic HSCT recipient or a stem cell or donor lymphocyte infusion donor (not recorded which). It is not recorded whose cells these are; they may come from a transplant donor.

This clonotype came up a few times. The chain couples TRBV20-1 to TRBJ1-1; tentatively, D is TRBD1 (6 bases). Per the germline V gene, CDR1 is DFQATT and CDR2 is SNEGSKA (reference sequence). The CDR3 contains 15 residues. Trimming stripped 2 bases from V and 1 base from J, with 14 bases between. The CDR3: CSARRGGEGNTEAFF. In DNA, the CDR3 is TGCAGTGCTAGAAGGGGGGGTGAAGGGAACACTGAAGCTTTCTTT.

In its sample, this clonotype was seen a few times. The genes are TRBV3-1 and TRBJ2-1; possibly TRBD1 for D (5 bases). Looked up from germline, CDR1 is LGHDT and CDR2 is YNNKEL (reference sequence). Trimming took off 4 bases at V and 2 bases at J, with 6 bases between the two ends. This CDR3 comprises 13 residues. The CDR3 region has the DNA TGTGCCAGCAGCCGACAGACCTACAATGAGCAGTTCTTC. It specifies CASSRQTYNEQFF.

This clonotype was recorded at least ten times. The rearrangement joins TRBV28 to TRBJ2-1; tentative D call: TRBD2 (5 bases). Germline CDR1 reads MDHEN; CDR2 reads SYDVKM. This CDR3 is built from 12 residues. V lost 10 bases and J 8 bases, leaving 15 bases between the germline ends. In DNA, the CDR3 is TGTGCCACTAACCTTTTAGCGCATGAGCAGTTCTTC. Translating gives CATNLLAHEQFF.

This clonotype was counted many times. The chain has TRBV5-1 and TRBJ2-1; TRBD2 aligns across 12 bases. In germline, CDR1 is SGHRS, CDR2 YFSETQ. The CDR3 totals 15 residues. V shed 2 bases and J 7 bases; nucleotides not matched to a gene: 4. The DNA for the CDR3 is TGCGCCAGCAGCTTCGTACTAGCGGGAGGAAATGAGCAGTTCTTC. Translating it yields CASSFVLAGGNEQFF.

This clonotype was seen a handful of times. The DNA for the CDR3 is TGTGCCAGCAGAACAAGCGGGAGTCTGGCTGGGGAGCTGTTTTTT. Translating it yields CASRTSGSLAGELFF. The rearrangement uses TRBV12-3 or TRBV12-4 and TRBJ2-2; 8 positions match TRBD2. The V and J ends lost 6 bases and 8 bases, in that order; junction bases with no gene match: 11. The CDR3 is 15 amino acids.

This chain uses TRBV9 with TRBJ2-3; 14 bases are a match to TRBD2. The V and J ends lost 3 bases and 5 bases, in that order; junction bases with no gene match: 8. The CDR3 runs to 17 residues. Per the germline V gene, CDR1 is SGDLS and CDR2 is YYNGEE. As DNA, the CDR3 is TGTGCCAGCAGCGCGAGGACTAGCGGGGGGACCCGAGATACGCAGTATTTT. It codes for CASSARTSGGTRDTQYF.

This chain links TRBV5-6 with TRBJ2-3; D not resolved. Germline-derived CDR1 and CDR2 are SGHDT and YYEEEE. This CDR3 is built from 15 residues. The V end lost 4 bases, the J end lost 0 bases, and 12 bases lay between the germline ends. As DNA, the CDR3 is TGTGCCAGCAGCCCCCGCCCAATTAGCACAGATACGCAGTATTTT. Its translation is CASSPRPISTDTQYF.

Comments on this clonotype: A read error may explain this, as a much larger clone is one base away. The chain joins TRBV6-5 to TRBJ2-7; the D gene is possibly TRBD1 (5 bases). The CDR3 loop spans 11 amino acids. Trimming stripped 5 bases from V and 7 bases from J, with 9 bases between. Germline V CDR1 and CDR2: MNHEY, SVGAGI. This chain's CDR3 is CASSAGWEQYF. The CDR3 DNA sequence: TGTGCCAGCAGTGCAGGGTGGGAGCAGTACTTC.

V is TRBV27 and J is TRBJ2-5, with 14 nucleotides matching TRBD2. This CDR3 is 15 amino acids long. Per the germline V gene, CDR1 is MNHEY and CDR2 is SMNVEV (reference sequence). V was clipped by 5 bases and J by 5 bases; unmatched bases: 4. In DNA form, the CDR3 reads TGTGCCAGCAGTAAGAGGACTAGCGGGGGGGAGACCCAGTACTTC. It encodes CASSKRTSGGETQYF.

V is TRBV6-1 and J is TRBJ1-6, with 7 bases matching TRBD1. The CDR3 has 15 amino acids. V was clipped by 5 bases and J by 7 bases; unmatched bases: 8. Germline lookup yields CDR1 MNHNS and CDR2 SASEGT. The CDR3 spells CASSRDSLSNSPLHF. CDR3 in DNA: TGTGCCAGCAGTCGGGACAGCCTTTCCAATTCACCCCTCCACTTT.

This clonotype was seen more than once but under ten times. The rearrangement uses TRBV12-3 or TRBV12-4 and TRBJ2-1, with 12 nucleotides matching TRBD1. After removal of 4 bases from V and 7 bases from J, the junction contained 11 bases not matched to a gene. The CDR3 extends over 17 amino acids. The CDR3 sequence: CASSSSAPGQGANEQFF. The CDR3 nucleotides are TGTGCCAGCAGTTCCAGCGCCCCGGGACAGGGGGCGAATGAGCAGTTCTTC.

The chain joins TRBV11-1 to TRBJ2-1; 11 positions match TRBD2. Looked up from germline, CDR1 is SGHAT and CDR2 is FQDESV (reference sequence). The junction had 16 bases not matched to a gene; V was cut back by 4 bases and J by 5 bases. The CDR3 consists of 19 residues. DNA of the CDR3: TGTGCCAGCAGCTCCCGCCTAGGGACTACTAGCGGGAGAAACAATGAGCAGTTCTTC. Its translation: CASSSRLGTTSGRNNEQFF.

This clonotype was detected a few times. The chain joins TRBV24-1 to TRBJ2-1; 9 nucleotides agree with TRBD2. Germline V CDR1 and CDR2: KGHDR, SFDVKD. Unmatched junction bases numbered 7, after V lost 4 bases and J lost 4 bases. The CDR3 extends over 16 amino acids. The CDR3 region has the DNA TGTGCCACCAGTGACGGATTGCGGGGGGGTTACAATGAGCAGTTCTTC. It specifies CATSDGLRGGYNEQFF.